The rows below give T cell receptor beta chains drawn from one sample of a study of response to subunit inactivated influenza vaccine. TCRdb analysed the RT-PCR reads with MiXCR anew, one entry per CDR3 protein. The top ten clones hold approximately 10% of a sample with 750,000 to 850,000 distinct CDR3 sequences, approximately 17% of them seen once. Specimen: PBMCs from blood, collected more than 4 days after vaccination. Receptors originate from a man aged 50-59 years who received an inactivated influenza vaccine. CDR3s include the opening cysteine and the closing phenylalanine or tryptophan. D genes are given only for firm matches. Expanded clones are given a class, and other clones once, few, many or no size at all.

J gene	clone size	D gene	V gene	CDR3 protein	CDR3 DNA
TRBJ2-6	few	NA	TRBV4-3	CASSQGGWSSNVLTF	TGCGCCAGCAGCCAAGGGGGCTGGAGTTCCAACGTCCTGACTTTC
TRBJ1-2	NA	TRBD1	TRBV2	CASNTAGTANYGYTF	TGTGCCAGCAACACGGCAGGGACAGCTAACTATGGCTACACCTTC
TRBJ1-3	NA	NA	TRBV6-5	CASSYFLGAGTSGNTIYF	TGTGCCAGCAGTTACTTCCTGGGTGCAGGGACCTCTGGAAACACCATATATTTT
TRBJ1-3	few	TRBD1	TRBV7-2	CASRRTGSSGNTIYF	TGTGCCAGCAGAAGGACAGGGAGCTCTGGAAACACCATATATTTT
TRBJ2-3	few	TRBD2	TRBV18	CASRLAGASDTQYF	TGTGCCAGCCGACTAGCGGGAGCGTCAGATACGCAGTATTTT
TRBJ1-5	few	NA	TRBV20-1	CSAKEGLRPQHF	TGCAGTGCTAAAGAGGGGTTGAGGCCCCAGCATTTT
TRBJ1-5	NA	NA	TRBV4-1	CASSLEHYSNQPQHF	TGCGCCAGCAGCCTCGAACACTATAGCAATCAGCCCCAGCATTTT
TRBJ1-3	NA	NA	TRBV7-6	CASSLGLRISGNTIYF	TGTGCCAGCAGCTTAGGTCTCCGAATCTCTGGAAACACCATATATTTT
TRBJ1-2	many	NA	TRBV20-1	CSALGSHGYTF	TGCAGTGCCTTAGGGTCTCATGGCTACACCTTC
TRBJ2-7	NA	NA	TRBV6-5	CASRQLGYEQYF	TGTGCCAGCAGGCAGCTCGGGTACGAGCAGTACTTC
TRBJ2-1	NA	NA	TRBV5-5	CASLSGRAYNEQFF	TGTGCCAGTCTATCTGGACGAGCTTACAATGAGCAGTTCTTC
TRBJ2-7	NA	NA	TRBV28	CASGKTSFYEQYF	TGTGCCAGCGGCAAAACAAGTTTCTACGAGCAGTACTTC
TRBJ1-5	NA	TRBD1	TRBV20-1	CSAQTGTGGQPQHF	TGCAGTGCACAAACCGGGACAGGGGGCCAGCCCCAGCATTTT
TRBJ2-2	few	NA	TRBV21-1	CATKEIAGPKGVTGELFF	TGTGCCACCAAAGAGATAGCGGGACCAAAGGGGGTCACCGGGGAGCTGTTTTTT
TRBJ2-7	NA	NA	TRBV9	CASSVGPGTTNEQYF	TGTGCCAGCAGCGTAGGACCCGGGACCACTAACGAGCAGTACTTC
TRBJ2-5	few	NA	TRBV20-1	CSAENTGRGYQETQYF	TGCAGTGCGGAAAATACCGGGAGAGGGTACCAAGAGACCCAGTACTTC
TRBJ2-5	few	NA	TRBV29-1	CSGGPRTQETQYF	TGCAGCGGGGGACCACGGACACAAGAGACCCAGTACTTC
TRBJ1-5	NA	NA	TRBV12-3/TRBV12-4	CASRGGDQPQHF	TGTGCCAGCAGGGGGGGGGATCAGCCCCAGCATTTT
TRBJ2-1	NA	NA	TRBV7-8	CASSLLASPSYNEQFF	TGTGCCAGCAGCTTACTCGCTAGCCCCTCCTACAATGAGCAGTTCTTC
TRBJ2-3	few	NA	TRBV7-9	CASSLVWGIAQYF	TGTGCCAGCAGCTTAGTATGGGGGATCGCGCAGTATTTT
TRBJ2-3	NA	NA	TRBV10-1	CASSENPGRSDTQYF	TGCGCCAGCAGTGAGAACCCAGGGAGATCAGATACGCAGTATTTT
TRBJ2-3	NA	NA	TRBV6-2/TRBV6-3	CASSRGLGDTRDTQYF	TGTGCCAGCAGTCGCGGACTGGGAGATACTAGAGATACGCAGTATTTT
TRBJ2-3	few	NA	TRBV29-1	CSVEGYEGADTQYF	TGCAGCGTTGAAGGTTACGAGGGTGCAGATACGCAGTATTTT
TRBJ2-5	NA	NA	TRBV20-1	CSASKTFSYQETQYF	TGCAGTGCTAGTAAGACTTTCTCGTACCAAGAGACCCAGTACTTC
TRBJ2-2	NA	NA	TRBV7-9	CARTENTGELFF	TGTGCCAGGACAGAAAACACCGGGGAGCTGTTTTTT
TRBJ1-1	NA	NA	TRBV7-6	CASSPPRGKAFF	TGTGCCAGCAGCCCACCTCGGGGAAAGGCTTTCTTT
TRBJ1-1	few	NA	TRBV20-1	CSASGIMNTEAFF	TGCAGTGCTAGCGGGATCATGAACACTGAAGCTTTCTTT
TRBJ2-1	NA	TRBD2	TRBV24-1	CATNGASGDNEQFF	TGTGCCACCAACGGGGCTAGCGGGGACAATGAGCAGTTCTTC
TRBJ1-2	NA	NA	TRBV10-3	CAISESSNNYGYTF	TGTGCCATCAGTGAGTCCAGCAATAACTATGGCTACACCTTC
TRBJ2-3	few	NA	TRBV10-2	CAACGGTGGTDTQYF	TGCGCCGCCTGCGGGGGGACAGGTGGCACAGATACGCAGTATTTT
TRBJ2-1	few	NA	TRBV7-2	CASTIGGVGNEQFF	TGTGCCAGCACCATAGGAGGGGTCGGGAATGAGCAGTTCTTC
TRBJ2-2	NA	TRBD2	TRBV2	CASLGTSGKHTGELFF	TGTGCCAGTCTCGGGACTAGCGGGAAGCACACCGGGGAGCTGTTTTTT
TRBJ2-7	few	TRBD2	TRBV10-2	CASTSGLAGALEQYF	TGCGCCAGCACCTCCGGACTAGCGGGGGCCCTGGAGCAGTACTTC
TRBJ1-1	many	TRBD1	TRBV5-6	CASSLDSFYSGQGGPTEAFF	TGTGCCAGCAGCTTGGATTCGTTCTATTCAGGACAGGGGGGTCCCACTGAAGCTTTCTTT
TRBJ2-1	many	NA	TRBV5-5	CASSLGSGPYNEQFF	TGTGCCAGCAGCTTAGGCTCAGGACCCTACAATGAGCAGTTCTTC
TRBJ2-7	NA	NA	TRBV15	CATSRDLRRSDEQYF	TGTGCCACCAGCAGAGATCTTAGGAGGTCCGACGAGCAGTACTTC
TRBJ2-5	NA	NA	TRBV7-2	CASSFGPPPETQYF	TGTGCCAGCAGCTTCGGCCCGCCCCCAGAGACCCAGTACTTC
TRBJ2-7	few	NA	TRBV4-3	CASSQFYRERERKVYEQYF	TGCGCCAGCAGCCAGTTTTATAGGGAGAGGGAGCGGAAAGTCTACGAGCAGTACTTC
TRBJ2-7	NA	NA	TRBV7-2	CASGRHPRGSYEQYF	TGTGCCAGCGGGAGACATCCCCGGGGTTCTTACGAGCAGTACTTC
TRBJ2-2	NA	NA	TRBV4-1	CASSQDHGQRYTGELFF	TGCGCCAGCAGCCAAGATCACGGGCAGCGGTACACCGGGGAGCTGTTTTTT
TRBJ2-1	many	NA	TRBV19	CASSPLYSRGLGHEQFF	TGTGCCAGTAGCCCTCTTTACTCACGGGGCCTCGGCCATGAGCAGTTCTTC
TRBJ2-6	few	TRBD1	TRBV30	CAWSRTGNVLTF	TGTGCCTGGAGCCGGACAGGGAACGTCCTGACTTTC
TRBJ1-6	few	TRBD1	TRBV7-9	CASSNRDSDYNSPLHF	TGTGCCAGCAGCAATAGGGACAGCGACTATAATTCACCCCTCCACTTT
TRBJ2-7	NA	NA	TRBV12-3/TRBV12-4	CASRTGPNPYEQYF	TGTGCCAGCAGAACGGGCCCCAATCCCTACGAGCAGTACTTC
TRBJ2-3	many	TRBD2	TRBV20-1	CSARDSSGRWSDTQYF	TGCAGTGCTAGAGATTCTAGCGGGAGGTGGTCAGATACGCAGTATTTT
TRBJ2-1	NA	NA	TRBV20-1	CSARAVYSYNEQFF	TGCAGTGCTAGGGCAGTCTACTCCTACAATGAGCAGTTCTTC